This TCR beta chain was observed in a study of T-cell reconstitution after alpha-beta-depleted transplantation in children. The CDR3 has 17 amino acids. V dropped 4 bases and J dropped 8 bases, with 25 bases sitting between them. Germline assignment: CDR1 SGHDT and CDR2 YYEEEE. Study-wide results and limits: Reportedly, only several hundred clones from non-depleted graft cells drove alpha-beta T-cell counts at about two months. TCRbeta diversity was high at day 60 in some patients (a result of surviving recipient T cells and thymic progenitors). Newly produced T cells mostly provided counts and TCRbeta diversity after one year, as hyperexpanded clones declined.

Unique molecular identifiers tagged the TCRbeta library. TCRdb used MiXCR to reprocess the PCR reads, holding one entry per CDR3 protein. The data contain some 450,000 distinct CDR3 sequences, 43% of them singletons. As to this clonotype: As yet, its antigen is unknown.

The receptor's source is a girl between 2 and 10 years old with aplastic anemia, due to receive a stem cell transplant. V and J are TRBV5-6 and TRBJ1-3; D may be TRBD1 (5 bases). The sample here was PBMCs, taken before TCRalphabeta/CD19-depleted stem cell transplant. DNA of the CDR3: TGTGCCAGCAGCACCCTTCGAAAGGGGAGAAAGGTAGACACCATATATTTT. This encodes CASSTLRKGRKVDTIYF. Together with reference TRBV5-6 and TRBJ1-3, the CDR3 gives the full variable domain: DAGVTQSPTHLIKTRGQQVTLRCSPKSGHDTVSWYQQALGQGPQFIFQYYEEEERQRGNFPDRFSGHQFPNYSSELNVNALLLGDSALYLCASSTLRKGRKVDTIYFGEGSWLTVV.